These T cell receptor beta chains were read from a single sample in a study of Ad26.COV2.S vaccination and SARS-CoV-2 variants. Assay used: immunoSEQ multiplex PCR; TCRdb lists only in-frame clones, some missing. The sample has 350,000 to 550,000 clones; roughly nine tenths are singletons. This specimen consisted of peripheral blood, obtained in a trial of Ad26.COV2.S vaccine versus placebo. The receptors come from a person between 18 and 59 years old who received the Ad26.COV2.S COVID-19 vaccine or a placebo. The CDR3 runs from the conserved cysteine through the conserved F or W. D genes are given only for firm matches. Rows give clone size only sometimes, using once, few, many, or a class for an expanded clone.

J,V,size,D,DNA,CDR3
TRBJ2-5,TRBV5-8,NA,NA,TGTGCCAGCAGCTTGGGTATTGGGACCCAGTACTTC,CASSLGIGTQYF
TRBJ1-5,TRBV18,NA,NA,TGTGCCAGCTCACCACTTCATCAGAATAGCAATCAGCCCCAGCATTTT,CASSPLHQNSNQPQHF
TRBJ1-2,TRBV7-9,NA,NA,TGTGCCAGCAGCTTCGCACTTAACTATGGCTACACCTTC,CASSFALNYGYTF
TRBJ1-1,TRBV7-3,once,NA,TGTGCCAGCAGCTTCGACAGCAACACTGAAGCTTTCTTT,CASSFDSNTEAFF
TRBJ2-7,TRBV28,NA,NA,TGTGCCAGCAGTTCCACCGGGACTCTGGGTGGGCAGTACTTC,CASSSTGTLGGQYF
TRBJ1-6,TRBV4-1,NA,TRBD1,TGCGCCAGCAGCCAAGGTATCGCGGGACAGCATTCACCCCTCCACTTT,CASSQGIAGQHSPLHF
TRBJ2-4,TRBV6-4,NA,NA,TGTGCCAGCAGTCCACGGGACTTTCCAGCCAAAAACATTCAGTACTTC,CASSPRDFPAKNIQYF
TRBJ2-7,TRBV5-4,NA,NA,TGTGCCAGCAGCTTCCAGGGTATCTACGAGCAGTACTTC,CASSFQGIYEQYF
TRBJ1-5,TRBV2,few,NA,TGTGCCAGCAGTGTCGTTTATAGCAATCAGCCCCAGCATTTT,CASSVVYSNQPQHF
TRBJ1-1,TRBV7-8,NA,NA,TGTGCCAGCAGCTTAGAGCTGGTAGGCCAGGGGAACACTGAAGCTTTCTTT,CASSLELVGQGNTEAFF
TRBJ2-5,TRBV15,once,NA,TGTGCCACCAGGAGAGAGAGCTTGGAGACCCAGTACTTC,CATRRESLETQYF
TRBJ2-6,TRBV7-2,NA,NA,TGTGCCAGCAACGCGGCTGGGCGGGTGACTGGGGCCAACGTCCTGACTTTC,CASNAAGRVTGANVLTF
TRBJ2-2,TRBV6-5,once,TRBD2,TGTGCCAGCAGTTACTACCGACTAGCGAAGAGCGGGGAGCTGTTTTTT,CASSYYRLAKSGELFF
TRBJ2-2,TRBV5-1,NA,NA,TGCGCCAGCAGCTTTCTTCAGGGGAACACCGGGGAGCTGTTTTTT,CASSFLQGNTGELFF
TRBJ1-5,TRBV20-1,NA,NA,TGCAGTGCTAGTCCACGAGGATGGAATCAGCCCCAGCATTTT,CSASPRGWNQPQHF
TRBJ2-1,TRBV21-1,NA,NA,TGTGCCAGCCCCCAGAAGACTAGCGGGGGGACACACAATGAACAGTTCTTC,CASPQKTSGGTHNEQFF
TRBJ2-1,TRBV5-5,NA,TRBD1,TGTGCCAGCAGCACTACAGGGGGCTTCAGCTCCTACAATGAGCAGTTCTTC,CASSTTGGFSSYNEQFF
TRBJ2-1,TRBV18,NA,NA,TGTGCCAGCTCAGTACAAAATGAGCAGTTCTTC,CASSVQNEQFF
TRBJ1-2,TRBV5-1,once,NA,TGCGCCAGCAGCGACCGAGCCCGGTCTTACTATGGCTACACCTTC,CASSDRARSYYGYTF
TRBJ1-4,TRBV3-1/TRBV3-2,NA,TRBD1,TGTGCCAGCAGCCAAGCAGGGGGCACTAATGAAAAACTGTTTTTT,CASSQAGGTNEKLFF
TRBJ2-1,TRBV7-2,NA,TRBD2,TGTGCCAGCAGCTCCTTTCGAGCGGGAAGGTACAATGAGCAGTTCTTC,CASSSFRAGRYNEQFF
TRBJ1-3,TRBV29-1,NA,NA,TGCAGCGTGGAGCTTTACCCTTCTGGAAACACCATATATTTT,CSVELYPSGNTIYF
TRBJ1-2,TRBV10-3,few,TRBD1,TGTGCCATCAGTGAAGAAGGGGGCAGGGGGCGGTATGGCTACACCTTC,CAISEEGGRGRYGYTF
TRBJ1-2,TRBV7-6,NA,TRBD1,TGTGCCAGCAGCCCCGGCCCAGGACAGGTCATTTGGGGCTACACCTTC,CASSPGPGQVIWGYTF
TRBJ2-5,TRBV3-1/TRBV3-2,NA,NA,TGTGCCAGCAGCCAAATAACCGTTCAAGAGACCCAGTACTTC,CASSQITVQETQYF
TRBJ2-3,TRBV18,once,NA,TGTGCCAGCTCACCAGCGGGACACTTCACAGATACGCAGTATTTT,CASSPAGHFTDTQYF
TRBJ2-5,TRBV30,NA,TRBD1,TGTGCCTGGAGTGCGGACAGGGAAGAGACCCAGTACTTC,CAWSADREETQYF
TRBJ1-2,TRBV29-1,NA,NA,TGCAGCGTTGAAGGGGACGCGCCCTATGGCTACACCTTC,CSVEGDAPYGYTF
TRBJ1-1,TRBV7-9,once,NA,TGTGCCAGCAGCTTGTGGACAACCGAAGCTTTCTTT,CASSLWTTEAFF
TRBJ1-4,TRBV9,NA,NA,TGTGCCAGCAGCGTAGCTCCCCTGAGAGGCCGGGAAAAGGAAAAACTGTTTTTT,CASSVAPLRGREKEKLFF
TRBJ2-3,TRBV15,NA,NA,TGTGCCACCAGCAGAGATCGCCATCCGGGACCCCAAACTAGCACAGATACGCAGTATTTT,CATSRDRHPGPQTSTDTQYF
TRBJ1-5,TRBV28,NA,NA,TGTGCCAGCAGAGGGCAATGGCGGCCCCAGCATTTT,CASRGQWRPQHF
TRBJ1-6,TRBV9,NA,NA,TGTGCCAGCAGCGCGCATGCTTATAATTCACCCCTCCACTTT,CASSAHAYNSPLHF
TRBJ1-5,TRBV7-8,NA,NA,TGTGCCAGCAGCTTAATCCACCCTCCACGCAATCAGCCCCAGCATTTT,CASSLIHPPRNQPQHF
TRBJ1-1,TRBV19,NA,NA,TGTGCCAGTAGCTTCACGGCGGACACTGAAGCTTTCTTT,CASSFTADTEAFF
TRBJ1-5,TRBV5-8,NA,NA,TGTGCCAGCAGCTTGGTAGGGGCAGGTCACCGCGGGGAGCCCCAGCATTTT,CASSLVGAGHRGEPQHF
TRBJ2-7,TRBV7-3,NA,TRBD1,TGTGCCAGCAGCCTCAGGGCGCCAGGGGGTAGGGGCGAGCAGTACTTC,CASSLRAPGGRGEQYF
TRBJ2-1,TRBV4-3,NA,TRBD2,TGCGCCAGCAGCCAAGATTTACGGGGGGGGAGCTACAATGAGCAGTTCTTC,CASSQDLRGGSYNEQFF
TRBJ1-1,TRBV9,NA,NA,TGTGCCAGCAGCTCGAGGACAGCAATGAACACTGAAGCTTTCTTT,CASSSRTAMNTEAFF
TRBJ1-2,TRBV7-2,NA,NA,TGTGCCAGCAGCTTAGGTGTGTCAGACTATGGCTACACCTTC,CASSLGVSDYGYTF
TRBJ1-2,TRBV9,NA,TRBD1,TGTGCCAGCAGCGCGACAGGGGGCCCTGGCTACACCTTC,CASSATGGPGYTF
TRBJ1-1,TRBV2,NA,NA,TGTGCCAGCAGTGTTGTGGGACACCAAAACACTGAAGCTTTCTTT,CASSVVGHQNTEAFF
TRBJ1-6,TRBV19,NA,NA,TGTGCCAGTAGTTTGGGTTTACCACCCCTCCACTTT,CASSLGLPPLHF
TRBJ1-1,TRBV3-1/TRBV3-2,NA,NA,TGTGCCAGCAGCCTGGGTGGGGACACTGAAGCTTTCTTT,CASSLGGDTEAFF
TRBJ2-2,TRBV15,NA,NA,TGTGCCACCAGGGGGAAAGCCTCAAACACCGGGGAGCTGTTTTTT,CATRGKASNTGELFF
TRBJ2-1,TRBV7-9,NA,TRBD2,TGTGCCAGCAGCTTTAGACTAGCGGGAGCCCCCTACAATGAGCAGTTCTTC,CASSFRLAGAPYNEQFF
TRBJ1-2,TRBV6-2/TRBV6-3,NA,TRBD1,TGTGCCAGCAGTTACTCGAAGTTTAGGGGGCTCGATGGCTACACCTTC,CASSYSKFRGLDGYTF
TRBJ2-5,TRBV4-3,NA,NA,TGCGCCAGCAGCCAAGAACGGGGGTGGGGGACCCAGTACTTC,CASSQERGWGTQYF
TRBJ1-2,TRBV9,NA,NA,TGTGCCAGCAGCGTAGCGGTCCATCCTATGGGGGGCTACACCTTC,CASSVAVHPMGGYTF
TRBJ2-3,TRBV7-9,NA,TRBD2,TGTGCCAGCAGCTCCTCTAGCGGGGGGGCCTTCACAGATACGCAGTATTTT,CASSSSSGGAFTDTQYF
TRBJ2-4,TRBV19,NA,TRBD1,TGTGCCAGTAGTATTGGGTGGGACAGTAACATTCAGTACTTC,CASSIGWDSNIQYF
TRBJ2-7,TRBV5-5,NA,TRBD1,TGTGCCAGCAGCCCCCGGGACAGGGGCCAAAGCTCCTACGAGCAGTACTTC,CASSPRDRGQSSYEQYF
TRBJ2-3,TRBV7-3,NA,TRBD1,TGTGCCAGCAGCCCAACTCGACAGGGGCTGGGGACGCAGTATTTT,CASSPTRQGLGTQYF
TRBJ2-5,TRBV7-9,NA,NA,TGTGCCAGCAGCTTCGGCTTTCAAGAGACCCAGTACTTC,CASSFGFQETQYF